Sequencing of this TCR beta chain was carried out in a study of T cells in Graves' hyperthyroidism and ophthalmopathy. There are many counts of this clonotype. Its antigen is still unknown. Disease duration under 2 months; hyperthyroidism patients were aged 18 to 65. Clinical symptoms, serum thyroxine and TRAb, thyroid ultrasound and orbital computed tomography together formed the diagnostic basis. Broader study findings: Model-based prediction identified ophthalmopathy a median around seven months prior to its onset.

Amplification of TCR beta CDR3 regions used RNA as the template. First-round RT-PCR with HTBI primers amplified the TCR CDR3 region. One entry per CDR3 protein, called by TCRdb with MiXCR from the multiplex PCR reads. The sample holds 600,000 to 750,000 distinct CDR3 sequences, roughly 17% seen once. Looked up from germline, CDR1 is MDHEN and CDR2 is SYDVKM. Losses at the gene ends were 5 bases for V and 7 bases for J; bases not matched to a gene: 5. The CDR3 totals 14 residues. The specimen was blood. The clonotype comes from a man between 50 and 59 years old with Graves' hyperthyroidism. The chain carries TRBV28 and TRBJ1-4; 9 bases match TRBD1. Written as DNA, the CDR3 is TGTGCCAGCAGTACCCCGGACAGGGGTGAAAAACTGTTTTTT. It is translated as CASSTPDRGEKLFF.